This T cell receptor (beta chain) was captured in a study of cytomegalovirus exposure and HLA in healthy donors. Background on the study: Ancestry clustering placed 81% of over 300 genotyped donors in the Caucasian-associated cluster.

This CDR3 has 13 residues. V lost 5 bases and J lost 7; bases outside the gene matches: 6. Germline assignment: CDR1 SEHNR and CDR2 FQNEAQ (reference sequence). A multiplex PCR was run with 60 Vbeta primers and 13 Jbeta primers. Sequenced by immunoSEQ multiplex PCR; TCRdb stores in-frame clones only, minus some. Here the sample spans roughly 150,000 clones, about three quarters being singletons. General observations from the study: Later, TCR association rates were found to vary by HLA locus, highest for DRB1 and lowest for HLA-C.

Comments on this clone: Its antigen is unknown.

The sequencing sample was made of PBMCs. This chain uses TRBV7-9 with TRBJ2-7, with 9 nucleotides matching TRBD1. The TCR originated in a male donor in good health and CMV-seronegative. CDR3 region: CASSLQGAWEQYF. The DNA for the CDR3 is TGTGCCAGCAGCCTACAGGGGGCCTGGGAGCAGTACTTC.